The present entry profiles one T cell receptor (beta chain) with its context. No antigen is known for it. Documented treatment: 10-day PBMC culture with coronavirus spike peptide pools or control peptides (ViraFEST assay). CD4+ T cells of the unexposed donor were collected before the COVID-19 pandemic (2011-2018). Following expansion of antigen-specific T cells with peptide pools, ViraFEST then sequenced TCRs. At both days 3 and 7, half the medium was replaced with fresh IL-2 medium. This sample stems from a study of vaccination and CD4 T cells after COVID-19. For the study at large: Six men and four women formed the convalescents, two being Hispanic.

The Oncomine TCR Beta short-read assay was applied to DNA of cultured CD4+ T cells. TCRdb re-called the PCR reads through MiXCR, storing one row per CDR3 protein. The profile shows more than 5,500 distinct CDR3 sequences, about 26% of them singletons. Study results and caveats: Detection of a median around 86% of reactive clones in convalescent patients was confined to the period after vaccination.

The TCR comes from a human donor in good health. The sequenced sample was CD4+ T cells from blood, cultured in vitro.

As DNA, the CDR3 is TGTGCCCGAAGCGGACTTAGAGCTAACACTGAAGCTTTCTTT. This sequence encodes CARSGLRANTEAFF. The V gene is TRBV14, the J gene TRBJ1-1, with D unresolved. Trimming shortened V by 11 bases and J by 2 bases, and 18 bases separated the two germline ends. CDR3 length equals 14 residues. Germline CDR1 and CDR2: SGHDN and FVKESK.